This is a list of T cell receptor beta chains from one sample in a study of radiotherapy plus CTLA-4 blockade in lung cancer. The protocol was immunoSEQ multiplex PCR, while the TCRdb copy is restricted to in-frame clones and leaves out a portion. The sample contains 80,000 or so clones, more than 60% of which appear only once. Sequenced material: peripheral blood, taken from a patient treated with radiotherapy plus ipilimumab. The receptors stem from a human donor with non-small cell lung cancer who had a partial response to radiotherapy plus ipilimumab. Some clones in this sample may be carry-over from other donors' samples. CDR3s include the opening cysteine and the closing phenylalanine or tryptophan. Each record gives: CDR3 protein, CDR3 DNA, D gene, V gene, clone size, J gene. The D gene is left open where the match is weak. Size is stated for part of the rows, as once, few or many counts, or as a class when the clone is expanded.

CDR3: CASSPSGGQLDNEQFF
DNA: TGTGCCAGCAGCCCCTCCGGGGGACAGCTAGACAATGAGCAGTTCTTC
D: -
V: TRBV13
size: -
J: TRBJ2-1

CDR3: CASSVAQGRYNEQFF
DNA: TGTGCCAGCAGCGTAGCTCAAGGCAGGTACAATGAGCAGTTCTTC
D: -
V: TRBV9
size: -
J: TRBJ2-1

CDR3: CASSERQGRALATQYF
DNA: TGTGCCAGCAGTGAACGGCAGGGTAGGGCCCTCGCGACCCAGTACTTC
D: -
V: TRBV2
size: once
J: TRBJ2-5

CDR3: CASSYSNSYEQYF
DNA: TGTGCCAGCAGCTATTCCAACTCCTACGAGCAGTACTTC
D: -
V: TRBV7-9
size: -
J: TRBJ2-7

CDR3: CASSHNLGQSEAFF
DNA: TGCGCCAGCAGCCATAACCTGGGACAGTCTGAAGCTTTCTTT
D: TRBD1
V: TRBV5-1
size: -
J: TRBJ1-1

CDR3: CASSEDNYGYTF
DNA: TGTGCCAGCAGCGAGGATAACTATGGCTACACCTTC
D: -
V: TRBV11-2
size: -
J: TRBJ1-2

CDR3: CASRKGAGTVGTYEQYF
DNA: TGTGCCAGTAGGAAGGGTGCCGGGACAGTGGGAACTTACGAGCAGTACTTC
D: TRBD1
V: TRBV19
size: once
J: TRBJ2-7

CDR3: CASSFGTGRNTEAFF
DNA: TGTGCCAGCAGCTTCGGGACAGGGAGGAACACTGAAGCTTTCTTT
D: TRBD1
V: TRBV7-8
size: -
J: TRBJ1-1

CDR3: CASSSYKGGAGEKLFF
DNA: TGTGCCAGCAGTTCTTACAAAGGGGGCGCAGGGGAAAAACTGTTTTTT
D: TRBD1
V: TRBV6-5
size: -
J: TRBJ1-4

CDR3: CASSHYEQYF
DNA: TGTGCCAGCAGCCACTACGAGCAGTACTTC
D: -
V: TRBV11-2
size: -
J: TRBJ2-7

CDR3: CASSLGGQGAPYEQYF
DNA: TGTGCCAGCAGCTTAGGGGGACAGGGGGCTCCCTACGAGCAGTACTTC
D: TRBD1
V: TRBV7-9
size: -
J: TRBJ2-7

CDR3: CASSSTDRGLFF
DNA: TGTGCCAGCAGTTCTACCGACAGGGGCCTGTTTTTT
D: TRBD1
V: TRBV28
size: -
J: TRBJ1-4

CDR3: CASSVGDRGGYGYTF
DNA: TGTGCCAGCAGCGTAGGGGACAGGGGCGGCTATGGCTACACCTTC
D: TRBD1
V: TRBV9
size: -
J: TRBJ1-2

CDR3: CASSYRRQGDGYTF
DNA: TGTGCCAGCAGCTATAGACGACAGGGGGATGGCTACACCTTC
D: TRBD1
V: TRBV7-2
size: -
J: TRBJ1-2

CDR3: CASSPLTVAVTDTQYF
DNA: TGCGCCAGCAGCCCCCTGACTGTGGCGGTCACAGATACGCAGTATTTT
D: -
V: TRBV4-1
size: -
J: TRBJ2-3

CDR3: CATSRAASMPNEQYF
DNA: TGTGCCACCAGCAGAGCAGCGAGCATGCCAAACGAGCAGTACTTC
D: -
V: TRBV15
size: -
J: TRBJ2-7

CDR3: CASSPAGQGDHQPQHF
DNA: TGTGCCAGCTCACCGGCGGGACAGGGCGACCATCAGCCCCAGCATTTT
D: TRBD1
V: TRBV18
size: -
J: TRBJ1-5

CDR3: CASSDPDRQETQYF
DNA: TGTGCCAGCAGTGACCCCGACAGACAAGAGACCCAGTACTTC
D: -
V: TRBV6-1
size: -
J: TRBJ2-5

CDR3: CASSTETGPGQPQHF
DNA: TGCGCCAGCAGCACTGAGACAGGGCCTGGTCAGCCCCAGCATTTT
D: TRBD1
V: TRBV5-1
size: -
J: TRBJ1-5

CDR3: CASSVGDRGSGEQYF
DNA: TGTGCCAGCAGTGTGGGGGACAGAGGGTCGGGCGAGCAGTACTTC
D: TRBD1
V: TRBV2
size: -
J: TRBJ2-7

CDR3: CASSGAGDSYEQYF
DNA: TGTGCCAGCAGCGGGGCAGGGGACTCCTACGAGCAGTACTTC
D: -
V: TRBV27
size: -
J: TRBJ2-7

CDR3: CATSRGQGNEKLFF
DNA: TGTGCCACCAGCAGGGGTCAGGGTAACGAAAAACTGTTTTTT
D: -
V: TRBV15
size: -
J: TRBJ1-4

CDR3: CASSRSSGGSSYNEQFF
DNA: TGTGCCAGCAGCAGATCTAGCGGGGGTAGCTCCTACAATGAGCAGTTCTTC
D: TRBD2
V: TRBV7-3
size: -
J: TRBJ2-1

CDR3: CASSQGGQNQETQYF
DNA: TGCGCCAGCAGCCAGGGGGGACAGAACCAAGAGACCCAGTACTTC
D: -
V: TRBV4-3
size: -
J: TRBJ2-5

CDR3: CASTSGDRGRIDTQYF
DNA: TGTGCCAGCACTTCGGGGGATAGAGGGAGGATAGATACGCAGTATTTT
D: -
V: TRBV6-6
size: -
J: TRBJ2-3

CDR3: CASSEGLAGGDTQYF
DNA: TGCGCCAGCAGTGAGGGACTAGCGGGAGGAGATACGCAGTATTTT
D: TRBD2
V: TRBV10-1
size: few
J: TRBJ2-3

CDR3: CASSRDPGLRTDTQYF
DNA: TGTGCCAGCAGCCGCGATCCGGGACTTCGGACAGATACGCAGTATTTT
D: -
V: TRBV11-2
size: -
J: TRBJ2-3

CDR3: CASSLWGGGSEDTQYF
DNA: TGTGCCAGCAGTTTATGGGGTGGGGGGAGTGAGGATACGCAGTATTTT
D: -
V: TRBV27
size: -
J: TRBJ2-3

CDR3: CASTLGQGTYEQYF
DNA: TGTGCCAGCACACTCGGACAGGGGACCTACGAGCAGTACTTC
D: TRBD1
V: TRBV6-1
size: -
J: TRBJ2-7

CDR3: CASSLGGGGSEKLFF
DNA: TGTGCCAGCAGCTTAGGCGGGGGGGGGAGTGAAAAACTGTTTTTT
D: -
V: TRBV7-2
size: -
J: TRBJ1-4

CDR3: CASSPRGQGSTNYGYTF
DNA: TGTGCCAGCTCACCACGTGGGCAGGGATCTACCAACTATGGCTACACCTTC
D: -
V: TRBV18
size: -
J: TRBJ1-2

CDR3: CASSVTGWEQYF
DNA: TGTGCCAGCAGCGTTACAGGGTGGGAGCAGTACTTC
D: -
V: TRBV11-3
size: few
J: TRBJ2-7

CDR3: CASKERPTWTDTQYF
DNA: TGCGCCAGCAAAGAGAGGCCGACTTGGACAGATACGCAGTATTTT
D: -
V: TRBV5-1
size: -
J: TRBJ2-3

CDR3: CASRTDSGSQAFF
DNA: TGTGCCAGCAGAACTGACTCAGGGTCTCAAGCTTTCTTT
D: -
V: TRBV6-6
size: -
J: TRBJ1-1

CDR3: CASSQVSSGTGETQYF
DNA: TGTGCCAGCAGCCAAGTGTCCAGCGGGACAGGGGAGACCCAGTACTTC
D: TRBD1
V: TRBV4-2
size: -
J: TRBJ2-5

CDR3: CASRRLDRANTGELFF
DNA: TGTGCCAGCAGACGCTTGGACAGAGCGAACACCGGGGAGCTGTTTTTT
D: -
V: TRBV27
size: -
J: TRBJ2-2

CDR3: CASSLVGYTDTQYF
DNA: TGTGCCAGCAGCTTAGTCGGTTACACAGATACGCAGTATTTT
D: -
V: TRBV7-2
size: -
J: TRBJ2-3

CDR3: CASSISGTGGGYGYTF
DNA: TGTGCCAGCAGTATCTCCGGGACAGGGGGAGGGTATGGCTACACCTTC
D: TRBD1
V: TRBV6-6
size: -
J: TRBJ1-2

CDR3: CASSPAPGDETQYF
DNA: TGTGCCAGCAGTCCAGCCCCAGGGGACGAGACCCAGTACTTC
D: -
V: TRBV28
size: -
J: TRBJ2-5

CDR3: CASSAGDSYNSPLHF
DNA: TGTGCCAGCAGCGCCGGGGACTCCTATAATTCACCCCTCCACTTT
D: -
V: TRBV9
size: -
J: TRBJ1-6

CDR3: CASSRTDGLANTGELFF
DNA: TGTGCCAGCAGCCGAACAGACGGACTAGCCAACACCGGGGAGCTGTTTTTT
D: TRBD2
V: TRBV7-9
size: many
J: TRBJ2-2

CDR3: CASSLYKTASMGEQYF
DNA: TGTGCCAGCAGTCTGTATAAGACAGCTTCCATGGGGGAGCAGTACTTC
D: -
V: TRBV28
size: -
J: TRBJ2-7

CDR3: CASSRGQGYEQYF
DNA: TGTGCCAGCAGCCGAGGACAGGGCTACGAGCAGTACTTC
D: TRBD1
V: TRBV7-3
size: -
J: TRBJ2-7